The rows below give T cell receptor beta chains drawn from one sample of a study of early T cells in non-severe SARS-CoV-2 infection. TCRdb re-called the 5' RACE reads with MiXCR, one entry per CDR3 protein. The data show around 110,000 distinct CDR3 sequences, approximately 12% seen once. The sample taken for sequencing was whole blood. Receptor source: an adult who was a healthcare worker with PCR-confirmed SARS-CoV-2 infection or an uninfected control (not recorded which). Both conserved end residues are part of each CDR3. A D gene is named only where the DNA matches it firmly. For some rows the clone size is stated as once, few or many, or as a class when expanded; others skip it.

TRBJ2-1 | few | TRBV5-1 | TRBD1 | CASSLVGDRAHEQFF | TGCGCCAGCAGCTTGGTAGGGGACAGGGCCCATGAGCAGTTCTTC
TRBJ2-5 | NA | TRBV5-6 | TRBD1 | CASRTGGLQETQYF | TGTGCCAGCAGGACAGGGGGATTACAAGAGACCCAGTACTTC
TRBJ2-7 | NA | TRBV12-3/TRBV12-4 | TRBD1 | CASSFGTGAYEQYF | TGTGCCAGCAGTTTTGGGACAGGGGCCTACGAGCAGTACTTC
TRBJ1-6 | few | TRBV28 | NA | CASSLSSPLHF | TGTGCCAGCAGTCTTAGTTCACCCCTCCACTTT
TRBJ2-3 | few | TRBV7-9 | NA | CASSVSDTQYF | TGTGCCAGCAGCGTCTCAGATACGCAGTATTTT
TRBJ1-2 | NA | TRBV28 | TRBD1 | CASSEGQQYGYTF | TGTGCCAGCAGCGAGGGACAGCAGTATGGCTACACCTTC
TRBJ2-7 | few | TRBV11-2 | TRBD2 | CASSTKSLVAGGEPYEQYF | TGTGCCAGCAGCACCAAATCCCTGGTGGCGGGAGGGGAGCCCTACGAGCAGTACTTC
TRBJ1-3 | many | TRBV18 | NA | CASSPPGRPTSISGNTIYF | TGTGCCAGCTCACCTCCCGGAAGGCCTACGTCGATCTCTGGAAACACCATATATTTT
TRBJ2-3 | many | TRBV15 | NA | CATSRDRATDTQYF | TGTGCCACCAGCAGAGATCGAGCCACAGATACGCAGTATTTT
TRBJ2-5 | NA | TRBV7-2 | TRBD2 | CASSAGLVPSQETQYF | TGTGCCAGCAGCGCCGGACTAGTTCCCTCCCAAGAGACCCAGTACTTC
TRBJ1-5 | many | TRBV6-1 | TRBD1 | CASSDMTGNQPQHF | TGTGCCAGCAGTGATATGACAGGGAATCAGCCCCAGCATTTT
TRBJ2-1 | many | TRBV7-2 | TRBD1 | CASSFGGQGFYEQFF | TGTGCCAGCAGCTTTGGGGGACAGGGGTTTTATGAGCAGTTCTTC
TRBJ2-6 | NA | TRBV20-1 | NA | CSGWGTDTPGANVLTF | TGCAGTGGATGGGGTACAGATACCCCTGGGGCCAACGTCCTGACTTTC
TRBJ1-1 | few | TRBV2 | NA | CASSVGGSAFF | TGTGCCAGCAGTGTCGGGGGCTCGGCTTTCTTT
TRBJ2-1 | many | TRBV11-2 | NA | CASCDGGNEQFF | TGTGCCAGCTGCGACGGGGGCAATGAGCAGTTCTTC
TRBJ1-4 | many | TRBV20-1 | TRBD1 | CSASRQGAGEKLFF | TGCAGTGCGAGTCGACAGGGGGCGGGAGAAAAACTGTTTTTT
TRBJ2-1 | few | TRBV5-1 | TRBD2 | CASSLGLAGYNEQFF | TGCGCCAGCAGCTTAGGGCTAGCGGGATACAATGAGCAGTTCTTC
TRBJ2-3 | many | TRBV28 | NA | CASSLFPLEDTQYF | TGTGCCAGCAGTTTGTTTCCCCTCGAAGATACGCAGTATTTT
TRBJ1-2 | many | TRBV20-1 | NA | CSATLEGYGYTF | TGCAGTGCCACCCTCGAGGGATATGGCTACACCTTC
TRBJ2-3 | few | TRBV7-9 | NA | CASSKRQTDTQYF | TGTGCCAGCAGCAAGCGACAGACAGATACGCAGTATTTT
TRBJ1-2 | few | TRBV28 | TRBD1 | CASIPGTGGNGYTF | TGTGCCAGCATCCCCGGGACAGGGGGCAATGGCTACACCTTC
TRBJ2-1 | many | TRBV5-1 | TRBD2 | CASSFGTSGINEQFF | TGCGCCAGCAGCTTTGGGACTAGCGGGATTAATGAGCAGTTCTTC
TRBJ2-4 | NA | TRBV13 | NA | CASSKPVAKNIQYF | TGTGCCAGCAGCAAACCAGTAGCCAAAAACATTCAGTACTTC
TRBJ2-4 | few | TRBV2 | TRBD1 | CASDGTGSPSAKNIQYF | TGTGCCAGCGACGGGACAGGGTCCCCTTCGGCCAAAAACATTCAGTACTTC
TRBJ2-3 | NA | TRBV5-1 | TRBD2 | CASSSSGNKADTQYF | TGCGCCAGCAGCTCTAGCGGGAATAAGGCAGATACGCAGTATTTT
TRBJ2-1 | many | TRBV24-1 | TRBD2 | CATRLAGGEQFF | TGTGCCACCAGACTAGCGGGAGGCGAGCAGTTCTTC
TRBJ1-4 | many | TRBV25-1 | TRBD1 | CASSESGGFEKLFF | TGTGCCAGCAGTGAATCAGGGGGCTTTGAAAAACTGTTTTTT
TRBJ1-1 | many | TRBV27 | NA | CASSLRTDLRTEAFF | TGTGCCAGCAGTCTGAGAACAGATCTTAGAACTGAAGCTTTCTTT
TRBJ1-1 | many | TRBV5-5 | TRBD1 | CASARTGDTEAFF | TGTGCCAGCGCAAGGACAGGGGACACTGAAGCTTTCTTT
TRBJ2-1 | few | TRBV7-9 | TRBD2 | CASSLKGGLAGDLRNEQFF | TGTGCCAGCAGCTTAAAGGGTGGGCTAGCGGGAGACCTCAGGAATGAGCAGTTCTTC
TRBJ2-5 | few | TRBV5-1 | NA | CASSLGSGNQETQYF | TGCGCCAGCAGCTTGGGATCGGGGAACCAAGAGACCCAGTACTTC
TRBJ2-7 | many | TRBV15 | TRBD2 | CATSTGSGGYEQYF | TGTGCCACCAGCACCGGTAGCGGGGGGTACGAGCAGTACTTC
TRBJ1-3 | many | TRBV18 | NA | CASSPLRDTHLTTGNTIYF | TGTGCCAGCTCACCGCTCCGGGACACACATCTCACCACGGGAAACACCATATATTTT
TRBJ2-3 | NA | TRBV11-3 | NA | CASSLSDTDTQYF | TGTGCCAGCAGCTTGTCTGATACAGATACGCAGTATTTT
TRBJ2-1 | many | TRBV20-1 | NA | CSARGPYRGSQFF | TGCAGTGCTAGAGGACCCTACCGGGGGTCGCAGTTCTTC
TRBJ2-7 | many | TRBV28 | NA | CASSSNEATGRGYEQYF | TGTGCCAGCAGTTCCAATGAAGCCACAGGGAGAGGGTACGAGCAGTACTTC
TRBJ1-4 | NA | TRBV19 | NA | CASRSRAVNEKLFF | TGTGCCAGTAGGAGCAGGGCAGTTAATGAAAAACTGTTTTTT